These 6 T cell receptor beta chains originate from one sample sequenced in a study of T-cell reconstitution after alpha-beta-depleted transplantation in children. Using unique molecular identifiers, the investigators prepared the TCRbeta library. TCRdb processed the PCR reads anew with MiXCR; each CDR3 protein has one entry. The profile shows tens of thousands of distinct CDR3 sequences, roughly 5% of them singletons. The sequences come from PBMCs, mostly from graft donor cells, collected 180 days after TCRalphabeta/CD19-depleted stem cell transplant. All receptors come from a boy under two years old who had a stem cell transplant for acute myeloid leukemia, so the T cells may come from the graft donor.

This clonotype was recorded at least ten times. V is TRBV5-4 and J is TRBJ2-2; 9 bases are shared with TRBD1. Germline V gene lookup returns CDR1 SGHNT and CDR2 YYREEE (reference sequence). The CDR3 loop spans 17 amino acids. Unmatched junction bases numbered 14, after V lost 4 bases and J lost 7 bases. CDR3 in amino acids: CASSGDAPGQGVGELFF. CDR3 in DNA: TGTGCCAGCAGCGGAGACGCCCCGGGACAGGGAGTCGGGGAGCTGTTTTTT.

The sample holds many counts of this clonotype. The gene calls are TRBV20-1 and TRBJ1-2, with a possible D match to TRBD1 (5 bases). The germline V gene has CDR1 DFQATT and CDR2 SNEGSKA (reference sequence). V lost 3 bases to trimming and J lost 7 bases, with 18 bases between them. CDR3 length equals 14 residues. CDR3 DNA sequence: TGCAGTGCTAGTTTATCCGGGACGTCCTCTGGCTACACCTTC. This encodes CSASLSGTSSGYTF.

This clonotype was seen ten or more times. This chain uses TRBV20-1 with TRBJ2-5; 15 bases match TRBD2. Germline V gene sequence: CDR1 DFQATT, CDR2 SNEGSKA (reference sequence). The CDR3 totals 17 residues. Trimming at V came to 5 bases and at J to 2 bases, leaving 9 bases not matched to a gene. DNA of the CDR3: TGCAGTGCTCGCCAGGGGACTAGCGGGGGGTCGCAAGAGACCCAGTACTTC. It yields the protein CSARQGTSGGSQETQYF.

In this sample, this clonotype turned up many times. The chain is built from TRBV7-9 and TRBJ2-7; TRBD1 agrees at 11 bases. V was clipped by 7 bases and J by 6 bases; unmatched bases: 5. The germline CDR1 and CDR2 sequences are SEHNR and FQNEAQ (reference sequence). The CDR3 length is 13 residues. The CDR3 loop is CASNSDRGREQYF. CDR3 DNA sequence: TGTGCCAGCAACTCGGACAGGGGGCGCGAGCAGTACTTC.

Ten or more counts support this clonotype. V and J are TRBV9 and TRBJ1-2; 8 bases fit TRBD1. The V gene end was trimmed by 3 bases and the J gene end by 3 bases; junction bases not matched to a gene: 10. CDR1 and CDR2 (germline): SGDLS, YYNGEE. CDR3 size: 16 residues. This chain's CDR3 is CASSARPGGSYYGYTF. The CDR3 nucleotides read TGTGCCAGCAGCGCCCGCCCAGGGGGCAGCTACTATGGCTACACCTTC.

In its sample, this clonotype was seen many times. CDR3 residues: CASSSSGTGRYEQYV. CDR3 bases: TGTGCCAGCAGTTCCTCCGGGACAGGGAGGTACGAGCAGTACGTC. The chain carries TRBV6-5 and TRBJ2-7; 9 bases align to TRBD1. Looked up from germline, CDR1 is MNHEY and CDR2 is SVGAGI. The ends lost 4 bases at V and 4 bases at J; junction bases unmatched: 8. The CDR3 totals 15 residues.